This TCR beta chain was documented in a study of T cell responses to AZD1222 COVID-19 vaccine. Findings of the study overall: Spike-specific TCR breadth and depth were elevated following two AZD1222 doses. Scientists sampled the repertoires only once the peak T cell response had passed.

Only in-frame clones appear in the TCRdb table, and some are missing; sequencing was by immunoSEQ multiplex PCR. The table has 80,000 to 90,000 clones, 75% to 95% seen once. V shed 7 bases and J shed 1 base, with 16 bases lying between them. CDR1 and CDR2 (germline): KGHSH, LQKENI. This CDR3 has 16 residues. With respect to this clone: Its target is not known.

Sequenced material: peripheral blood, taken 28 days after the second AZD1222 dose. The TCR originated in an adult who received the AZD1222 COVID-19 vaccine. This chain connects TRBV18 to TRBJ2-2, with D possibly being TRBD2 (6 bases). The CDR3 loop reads CASLLRGSLNTGELFF. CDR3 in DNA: TGTGCCAGCTTACTCCGGGGGAGCCTGAACACCGGGGAGCTGTTTTTT.